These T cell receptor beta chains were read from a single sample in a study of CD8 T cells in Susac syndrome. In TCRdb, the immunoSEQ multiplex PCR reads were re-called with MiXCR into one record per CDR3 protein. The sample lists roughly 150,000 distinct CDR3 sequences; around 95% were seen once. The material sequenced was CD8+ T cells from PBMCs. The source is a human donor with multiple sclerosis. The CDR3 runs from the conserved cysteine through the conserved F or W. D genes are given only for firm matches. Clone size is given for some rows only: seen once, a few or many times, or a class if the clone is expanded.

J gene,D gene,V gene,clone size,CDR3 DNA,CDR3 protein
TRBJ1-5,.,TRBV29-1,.,TGCAGCGTACTGACGACGGATAGCAATCAGCCCCAGCATTTT,CSVLTTDSNQPQHF
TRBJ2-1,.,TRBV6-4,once,TGTGCCAGCAGTGACTCAGGGGGGGCGTATAATTACAATGAGCAGTTCTTC,CASSDSGGAYNYNEQFF
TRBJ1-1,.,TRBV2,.,TGTGCCAGCAGTCCCCATTACACTGAAGCTTTCTTT,CASSPHYTEAFF
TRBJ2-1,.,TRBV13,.,TGTGCCAGCAGCCTCGCCGACAGGCCTTCCTACAATGAGCAGTTCTTC,CASSLADRPSYNEQFF
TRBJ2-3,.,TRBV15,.,TGTGCCACCAGCAGAGGAGGCGGGGACATAGATACGCAGTATTTT,CATSRGGGDIDTQYF
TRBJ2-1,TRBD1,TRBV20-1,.,TGCAGTGCTAGAGACCTCACCGGGACAGGGACCTACAATGAGCAGTTCTTC,CSARDLTGTGTYNEQFF
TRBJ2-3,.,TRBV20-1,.,TGCAGTGCTAGACCCCTTCCACTAGTAGGGAGGACAGATACGCAGTATTTT,CSARPLPLVGRTDTQYF
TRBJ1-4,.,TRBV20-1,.,TGCAGTGCTAGAGATTGGTCGATGATCCAGGAAAAACTGTTTTTT,CSARDWSMIQEKLFF
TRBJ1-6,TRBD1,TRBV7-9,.,TGTGCCAGCAGCTACGGACAGGGGGAATATTCACCCCTCCACTTT,CASSYGQGEYSPLHF
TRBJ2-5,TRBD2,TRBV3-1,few,TGTGCCAGCAGCCGTCGGGGGGTTCAAGAGACCCAGTACTTC,CASSRRGVQETQYF
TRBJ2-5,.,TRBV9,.,TGTGCCAGCAGCGCCCCGGGTGCAGGGTCGAGAGAGACCCAGTACTTC,CASSAPGAGSRETQYF
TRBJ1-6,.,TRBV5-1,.,TGCGCCAGCAGCCAAATGGGGGTACAGGGAGGGACACCCCTCCACTTT,CASSQMGVQGGTPLHF
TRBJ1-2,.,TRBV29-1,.,TGCAGCGTTGAAGATTGGGACGAACTACGGGCTAACTATGGCTACACCTTC,CSVEDWDELRANYGYTF
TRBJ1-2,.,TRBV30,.,TGTGCCTGGAGTGTACGGATTGGCCCCAACTATGGCTACACCTTC,CAWSVRIGPNYGYTF
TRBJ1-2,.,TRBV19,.,TGTGCCAGTAGTTACCCCGGGACCCCCAATGGCTACACCTTC,CASSYPGTPNGYTF
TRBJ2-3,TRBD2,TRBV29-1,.,TGCAGCGTTGTAGCGGGGGACCCAGATACGCAGTATTTT,CSVVAGDPDTQYF